This T cell receptor beta chain originates from a study of blood T cell repertoires in COVID-19. Study-level information: Nucleic acid was either cDNA or gDNA, and it came from T cells, B-cell-depleted T cells, or PBMCs.

In the original workflow: From reference gene primer amplification, estimates of nucleated cell counts were derived. TCRdb's copy holds only in-frame clones and misses some; the assay was immunoSEQ multiplex PCR. D and trimming were read from the DNA, whereas the V and J calls and clone size are those reported in that table. The data contain over 150,000 clones, more than 90% of them singletons. The CDR3 runs to 17 residues. The ends lost 5 bases at V and 0 bases at J; junction bases unmatched: 8. The germline V gene has CDR1 SGHNT and CDR2 YENEEA. This TCR was recovered from a man between 45 and 60 years old with acute or convalescent COVID-19. The sequencing input was peripheral blood. This rearrangement joins TRBV11-3 to TRBJ2-3, with 10 bases matching TRBD1. CDR3 coding DNA: TGTGCCAGCAGCGCCGTGGGACAGGGGCCTAGCACAGATACGCAGTATTTT. Protein: CASSAVGQGPSTDTQYF.